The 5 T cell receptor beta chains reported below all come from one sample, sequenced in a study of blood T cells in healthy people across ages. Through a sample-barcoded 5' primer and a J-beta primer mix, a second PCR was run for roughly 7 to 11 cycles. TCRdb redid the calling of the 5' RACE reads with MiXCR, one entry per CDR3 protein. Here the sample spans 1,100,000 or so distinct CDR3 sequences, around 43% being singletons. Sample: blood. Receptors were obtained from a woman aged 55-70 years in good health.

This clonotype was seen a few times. The CDR3 nucleotides read TGTGCCAGCAGTTACGCCTCGATGATCAATGCTGAAGCTTTCTTT. Protein product: CASSYASMINAEAFF. The chain couples TRBV6-5 to TRBJ1-1; D uncertain. Trimming stripped 2 bases from V and 6 bases from J, with 16 bases between. Per the germline V gene, CDR1 is MNHEY and CDR2 is SVGAGI. The CDR3 runs to 15 residues.

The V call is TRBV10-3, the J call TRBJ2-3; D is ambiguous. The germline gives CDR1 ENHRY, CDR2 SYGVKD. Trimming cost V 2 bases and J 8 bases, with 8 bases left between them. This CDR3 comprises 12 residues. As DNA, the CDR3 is TGTGCCATCAGTGAGCAGCCAGGTACGCAGTATTTT. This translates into CAISEQPGTQYF.

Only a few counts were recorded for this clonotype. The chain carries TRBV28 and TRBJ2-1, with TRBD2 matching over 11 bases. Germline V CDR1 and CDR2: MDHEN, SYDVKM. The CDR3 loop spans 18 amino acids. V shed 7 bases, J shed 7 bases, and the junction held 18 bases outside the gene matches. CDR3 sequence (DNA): TGTGCCAGCACTCCCCACCTGGGTGTAGCGGGAGGGAGGAATGAGCAGTTCTTC. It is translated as CASTPHLGVAGGRNEQFF.

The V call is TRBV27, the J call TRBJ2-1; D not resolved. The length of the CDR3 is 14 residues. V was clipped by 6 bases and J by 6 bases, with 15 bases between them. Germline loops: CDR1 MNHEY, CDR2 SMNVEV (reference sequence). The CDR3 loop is CASRLWQGFNEQFF. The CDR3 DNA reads TGTGCCAGCAGACTGTGGCAAGGGTTCAATGAGCAGTTCTTC.

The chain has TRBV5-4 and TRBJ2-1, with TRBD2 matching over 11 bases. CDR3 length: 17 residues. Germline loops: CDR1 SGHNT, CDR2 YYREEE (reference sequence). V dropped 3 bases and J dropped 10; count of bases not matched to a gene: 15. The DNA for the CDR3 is TGTGCCAGCAGCTCGGGGCAACTAGCGGGAGTGTCTGGAGAGCAGTTCTTC. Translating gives CASSSGQLAGVSGEQFF.